This T cell receptor (beta chain) was sequenced for a study of blood T cell repertoires in COVID-19. As for the study in general: Acute-phase and convalescent COVID-19 samples originated in the United States, Italy and Spain. T cells, B-cell-depleted T cells, or PBMCs provided the cDNA or gDNA that served as material.

The CDR3 covers 16 residues. V lost 3 bases and J lost 7; bases outside the gene matches: 10. The germline V gene encodes CDR1 SEHNR and CDR2 FQNEAQ (reference sequence). The table came from immunoSEQ multiplex PCR; TCRdb's copy has only in-frame clones and leaves some out. The sample lists nearly 200,000 clones; approximately 86% were seen once. This chain uses TRBV7-9 with TRBJ2-1, with 9 bases identical to TRBD1. The sample consisted of peripheral blood. This sequence was found in a man in his 60s with COVID-19, enrolled during active disease. In DNA form, the CDR3 reads TGTGCCAGCAGCTTTCCCGGGACAGGGTCTTCTAATGAGCAGTTCTTC. Translation gives CASSFPGTGSSNEQFF. The entire variable domain, with the rest obtained from reference TRBV7-9 and TRBJ2-1, is as follows: DTGVSQNPRHKITKRGQNVTFRCDPISEHNRLYWYRQTLGQGPEFLTYFQNEAQLEKSRLLSDRFSAERPKGSFSTLEIQRTEQGDSAMYLCASSFPGTGSSNEQFFGPGTRLTVL.